This TCR beta chain was retrieved from a study of T cell responses to AZD1222 COVID-19 vaccine (dated by TCRdb to the early 2020s). Background on the whole study: A total of 233 trial participants underwent TCR sequencing, of whom 200 to 220 had received two doses of AZD1222 and 26 had received two doses of the MenACWY control vaccine. Trial participants were enrolled by age into subgroups of 18-55, 56-69 and 70-plus years, and roughly 150, 30 and 60 TCR-sequenced participants, respectively, were included in these subgroups. Overall study outcomes, separate from this receptor: A significant rise in spike-specific TCR breadth and depth was observed after two AZD1222 doses relative to day 0 and relative to MenACWY recipients. Epitopes outside the regions mutated in the B.1.351 and B.1.1.7 variants were reportedly recognized by nearly half of the unique spike-specific TCRs. Because no day 14 peak-response samples were available, repertoires were characterized only after the peak T cell response. CD4 TCRs associated with the vaccine covered the entire spike protein, and the dominant responses were in regions 160-218 and 743-854. In the small 56-69-year group, the increase in depth fell short of significance, most likely because of low power. Conclusions about previously exposed vaccinees are limited, since just a handful of AZD1222 recipients were seropositive for SARS-CoV-2 at baseline. Participants were mostly white British and included more females than males, and it was suggested by the authors that clonal diversity may have been underestimated.

As regards this clone: Its cognate antigen has yet to be identified. Base qualities are missing; no much larger clone stands one base away.

In the paper's terms, the time point label means: baseline before first vaccination. The treatment or condition label corresponds to: meningococcal conjugate vaccine given as trial control. Vaccinee samples were obtained from the UK trials COV001 and COV002, which included a single-blind randomized controlled phase 2/3 trial of AZD1222 (ChAdOx1 nCoV-19) in healthy adults. For TCRbeta chain sequencing, PBMC samples from trial participants were taken at day 0 and at day 28 after the second dose. V trim: 5 bases; J trim: 5 bases; unmatched bases: 10. The CDR3 has 15 amino acids, counting the end cysteine and phenylalanine. Only the CDR3 region is kept as DNA, spanning 45 bases read in frame from base 1. CDR1 and CDR2 are read off the germline V gene (reference sequence) as SGHKS and YYEKEE. The CDR3 regions of human TCRbeta chains were analyzed by immunosequencing. Per the authors' processing: TCRs in the repertoires were compared against a reference library of SARS-CoV-2-specific TCRs that had been generated with the MIRA antigen-specificity platform. Breadth meant the fraction of unique TCRs that were SARS-CoV-2-associated, whereas depth meant the fraction of total T cells that were SARS-CoV-2-associated. Each spike-specific TCR was assigned to its reactive spike region and to a CD4 or CD8 class using the MIRA data. Log10-transformed breadth and depth values were compared by one-way ANOVA with Sidak's multiple comparisons tests. In TCRdb, the immuneACCESS table is reduced to in-frame sequences with V and J assigned. These tables do not hold every clone; where another copy was compared, an unresolved V gene accounts for under half, and the others remain unexplained. Clonal size and the V and J genes are those of that table, whereas D and trimming came from the DNA. The sample has about 190,000 clones on record, about 87% of them singletons. About 3% of the sample lies in the top ten.

The chain is encoded by TRBV5-5 joined to TRBJ2-5, with TRBD1 matching 9 junction bases. The specimen was peripheral blood, collected on day 0 of MenACWY control vaccination. The origin of this receptor is an adult in good health. The CDR3 corresponds to CASRPPGTGSETQYF. The sequenced DNA is TGTGCCAGCAGACCACCGGGGACAGGGAGTGAGACCCAGTACTTC.